The text below deals with one TCR beta chain. Its antigen is not known. A quantity of about 0.5 to 1 ug RNA underwent reverse transcription using random hexamers. Amplification of TCR beta CDR3 was carried out by immunoSEQ multiplex PCR, which covered 54 Vbeta and 13 Jbeta segments. TCRdb re-called the immunoSEQ multiplex PCR reads through MiXCR, storing one row per CDR3 protein. The sample has about 180,000 distinct CDR3 sequences, approximately 95% seen once. The data originate from a study of CD8 T cells in Susac syndrome. The study's findings and limits: The CD4+ T cell repertoires from Susac syndrome exhibited no clonal expansion.

The clonotype was recovered from a human donor with Susac syndrome. The sequenced sample was CD4+ T cells from PBMCs.

CDR3 protein: CASSERGGPRTDTQYF. CDR3 nucleotide sequence: TGTGCCAGCAGCGAGAGGGGTGGCCCACGCACAGATACGCAGTATTTT. The V and J genes are TRBV7-9 and TRBJ2-3; the D gene could be TRBD1 or TRBD2 (5 bases each). This CDR3 contains 16 residues. CDR1 is SEHNR and CDR2 is FQNEAQ in the germline V gene (reference sequence). The V gene lost 5 bases and the J gene lost 1 base, with 16 bases spanning the gap.